One and the same sample provided the 6 T cell receptor beta chains below, sequenced in a study of identical twins. TCRdb re-derived calls from the 5' RACE reads in MiXCR, one entry per CDR3 protein. In the table there are 450,000 or so distinct CDR3 sequences, 14% of which are singletons. The same sample was also studied in work on yellow fever vaccine responses in identical twins.

The sequencing sample was made of CD4+ T cells sorted from blood. Every receptor here comes from a young woman in good health.

The CDR3 coding sequence is TGTGCCACCAGTGACCACGGGACCCCGAGCACGTATACGCAGTATTTT. The encoded protein is CATSDHGTPSTYTQYF. The rearrangement links TRBV24-1 to TRBJ2-3; D tentatively reads TRBD1 or TRBD2 (5 bases each). V was trimmed by 4 bases and J by 7 bases, leaving 20 bases between them. In germline, CDR1 is KGHDR, CDR2 SFDVKD. The CDR3 is 16 residues long.

This clonotype has ten or more counts. The chain carries TRBV4-2 and TRBJ2-3; TRBD2 might be the D (6 bases). This CDR3 has 19 residues. The germline gives CDR1 LGHNA, CDR2 YNFKEQ. V shed 0 bases and J shed 2 bases, with 21 bases lying between them. In DNA, the CDR3 is TGTGCCAGCAGCCAAGATTGGGGCCTGCGGGGACGTACCACAGATACGCAGTATTTT. Protein product: CASSQDWGLRGRTTDTQYF.

This clonotype was counted between two and nine times. The chain links TRBV21-1 to TRBJ2-4; the DNA was not compared with TRBD1, the D call given in the table. TRBV21-1 is annotated as a pseudogene. CDR3 length: 17 amino acids. As DNA, the CDR3 is TGTGCCAGCAGCAAAAACGACAGGGTTCCAACCAAAAACATTCAGTACTTC. This gives the protein CASSKNDRVPTKNIQYF.

This clonotype came up a few times. This chain joins TRBV12-3 or TRBV12-4 and TRBJ2-3, with 13 bases matching TRBD2. CDR3 size: 17 residues. The junction had 11 bases not matched to a gene; V was cut back by 4 bases and J by 7 bases. The CDR3 DNA is TGTGCCAGCAGTTCCACCGGGACTAGCGGGATCAGATATACGCAGTATTTT. It translates to CASSSTGTSGIRYTQYF.

In regard to this clonotype: A junction end diverges from the germline sequence, so it may reflect a read error. The chain carries TRBV15 and TRBJ1-4; D remains unclear. CDR1 LNHNV and CDR2 YYDKDF come from the germline V gene (reference sequence). The length of the CDR3 is 14 residues. CDR3 in DNA: TGTGCCACCAGGAGAGGTTTGGTCGAAGAAAAACTGTTTTTT. Protein sequence: CATRRGLVEEKLFF. The whole variable domain, remainder taken from reference TRBV15 and TRBJ1-4, is DAMVIQNPRYQVTQFGKPVTLSCSQTLNHNVMYWYQQKSSQAPKLLFHYYDKDFNNEADTPDNFQSRRPNTSFCFLDIRSPGLGDTAMYLCATRRGLVEEKLFFGSGTQLSVL.

The chain has TRBV7-2 and TRBJ2-1; TRBD2 matches at 8 bases. CDR3 size: 16 residues. The J segment lost 5 bases and the V segment lost 1 base, leaving 7 bases of the junction unmatched. The V gene's germline CDR1 is SGHTA and CDR2 FQGNSA. The chain's CDR3 is CASSLVLTGGHNEQFF. DNA for the CDR3: TGTGCCAGCAGCTTAGTTCTAACGGGGGGGCACAATGAGCAGTTCTTC.